This TCR beta chain is from a study of T cell changes during pregnancy in multiple sclerosis. The table came from immunoSEQ multiplex PCR; TCRdb's copy has only in-frame clones and leaves some out. The table lists around 31,000 clones, nearly 90% of them singletons. Germline CDR1 reads SGHRS; CDR2 reads YFSETQ. This CDR3 has 16 amino acids. V shed 0 bases and J 2 bases; nucleotides not matched to a gene: 8. The clonotype originates from a female donor in good health, enrolled as a control in a pregnancy study. Material: CD4+ T cells from peripheral blood mononuclear cells, obtained in the third trimester of pregnancy. This chain joins TRBV5-1 and TRBJ2-7; 7 bases align to TRBD1. The CDR3 DNA reads as TGCGCCAGCAGCTTGGTCACGGGACAGATGACCTACGAGCAGTACTTC. The encoded protein is CASSLVTGQMTYEQYF.